This TCR beta chain was recorded in a study of OX40 agonist ivuxolimab in advanced cancers. Study results and limitations: Partial responders receiving 0.1-3.0 mg/kg showed among the lowest clonal expansion.

The CDR3 sequence is 10 residues long. Deletions cut 6 bases from V and 4 bases from J, with 6 bases between. Germline loops: CDR1 DFQATT, CDR2 SNEGSKA (reference sequence). Clones were sequenced by immunoSEQ multiplex PCR, and TCRdb holds only the in-frame ones, with some missing. This table has fewer than 65,000 clones, about 87% appearing once. As regards this clone: Its antigen remains unknown.

Sample: CD4+ or CD8+ T cells sorted from blood, taken in a trial of the OX40 agonist ivuxolimab. The receptor was isolated from an adult with an advanced solid tumor such as melanoma, head and neck, liver or kidney cancer. V is TRBV20-1 and J is TRBJ2-5; D is ambiguous. CDR3 in amino acids: CSAVRETQYF. The DNA for the CDR3 is TGCAGTGCGGTTCGAGAGACCCAGTACTTC.